This T cell receptor (beta chain) was obtained from a study of blood T cell repertoires in COVID-19. Some clones are missing from TCRdb's copy, which holds only in-frame ones; the method was immunoSEQ multiplex PCR. The table includes over 35,000 clones, around four fifths detected once. The CDR3 is 18 residues long. The ends lost 3 bases at V and 1 base at J; junction bases unmatched: 14. CDR1 and CDR2 from the germline V gene are LGHNA and YNFKEQ. This clone came up once. The TCR sequence derives from a man aged 60 to 75 with acute or convalescent COVID-19. The sample was peripheral blood. The chain couples TRBV4-2 to TRBJ2-5; 7 bases are a match to TRBD2. The CDR3 sequence is CASSQQNRAGLGQETQYF. The CDR3 nucleotides read TGTGCCAGCAGCCAGCAAAACCGAGCGGGATTGGGCCAAGAGACCCAGTACTTC.